This T cell receptor beta chain is from a study of shared clonotypes between healthy human individuals. V was cut by 2 bases and J by 4 bases, with 18 bases left in between. This CDR3 has 16 residues. Germline V gene lookup returns CDR1 SGDLS and CDR2 YYNGEE. Sequencing used immunoSEQ multiplex PCR; TCRdb keeps in-frame clones, though not all of them. The sample has millions of clones; roughly 94% are singletons. Naive CD8 cells comprised CD45RO-negative, CCR7-positively selected cells, excluding terminally differentiated effector memory CD45RA+ cells. The TCR originated in a man younger than 35 in good health. Sequenced: naive CD8+ T cells sorted from blood. The chain employs TRBV9 and TRBJ2-5; D not resolved. CDR3 loop: CASSVQGQPSGETQYF. As DNA, the CDR3 is TGTGCCAGCAGCGTGCAAGGGCAGCCCTCAGGAGAGACCCAGTACTTC.